Listed below are T cell receptor beta chains from one sample, sequenced in a study of blood T cell repertoires in COVID-19. The repertoire was sequenced with immunoSEQ multiplex PCR; TCRdb's copy has only in-frame clones and lacks some. Of some 350,000 clones in the sample, nearly 90% are singletons; the top ten hold 6.5% to 7%. Sequencing used peripheral blood. The receptor source for this set is a man aged 18-30 years with active or convalescent COVID-19. Both conserved end residues are part of each CDR3. D genes are given only for firm matches. A row's size may be missing; if present it is once, few, many or a size class.

D	V	J	size	length	CDR3	DNA
.	TRBV5-1	TRBJ2-2	.	16	CASRQPRGSNTGELFF	TGCGCCAGCAGGCAGCCCAGGGGTTCGAACACCGGGGAGCTGTTTTTT
.	TRBV7-9	TRBJ2-2	.	13	CASSLVTNGELFF	TGTGCCAGCAGCTTAGTTACTAACGGGGAGCTGTTTTTT
.	TRBV7-2	TRBJ1-2	once	13	CASSLRRADGYTF	TGTGCCAGCAGCTTACGCAGGGCAGATGGCTACACCTTC
TRBD2	TRBV19	TRBJ2-5	.	13	CASSNSGQETQYF	TGTGCCAGTAGTAATAGCGGGCAAGAGACCCAGTACTTC
.	TRBV5-6	TRBJ1-1	.	14	CASSLAGPYTEAFF	TGTGCCAGCAGCTTGGCAGGGCCATACACTGAAGCTTTCTTT
TRBD2	TRBV5-6	TRBJ2-3	.	17	CASSSFPPSGGTDTQYF	TGTGCCAGCAGCTCTTTTCCCCCTAGCGGGGGCACAGATACGCAGTATTTT
.	TRBV6-5	TRBJ1-1	.	11	CATSRDTEAFF	TGTGCCACCTCTCGGGACACTGAAGCTTTCTTT
TRBD1	TRBV20-1	TRBJ2-5	.	16	CSASFRDRGNQETQYF	TGCAGTGCCAGTTTCCGGGACAGGGGAAACCAAGAGACCCAGTACTTC
TRBD2	TRBV4-1	TRBJ2-3	.	18	CASSQHPIPSGGLDTQYF	TGCGCCAGCAGCCAACATCCAATCCCGAGCGGGGGATTAGATACGCAGTATTTT
TRBD1	TRBV2	TRBJ1-2	.	14	CASRGQVLTYGYTF	TGTGCCAGCAGAGGACAGGTTCTAACCTATGGCTACACCTTC
.	TRBV11-2	TRBJ1-5	.	14	CASSLGFPYQPQHF	TGTGCCAGCAGCTTAGGTTTCCCTTATCAGCCCCAGCATTTT
.	TRBV28	TRBJ1-2	.	14	CASSLEGGSYGYTF	TGTGCCAGCAGTTTAGAGGGCGGGAGCTATGGCTACACCTTC
TRBD1	TRBV6-2/TRBV6-3	TRBJ1-2	.	14	CASSYHSGGNGYTF	TGTGCCAGCAGTTACCACTCAGGGGGGAACGGCTACACCTTC
.	TRBV13	TRBJ1-2	.	13	CASSFWSADGYTF	TGTGCCAGCAGCTTTTGGTCCGCGGATGGCTACACCTTC
.	TRBV6-2/TRBV6-3	TRBJ2-7	.	11	CASSQYYEQYF	TGTGCCAGCAGTCAGTACTACGAGCAGTACTTC
TRBD2	TRBV6-5	TRBJ2-1	.	14	CASSYLGLGNEQFF	TGTGCCAGCAGTTACTTGGGACTAGGCAATGAGCAGTTCTTC
.	TRBV7-2	TRBJ1-3	.	16	CASSLVPGSSGNTIYF	TGTGCCAGCAGCTTAGTCCCGGGGAGCTCTGGAAACACCATATATTTT
.	TRBV14	TRBJ1-1	once	13	CASSLSLNTEAFF	TGTGCCAGCAGCCTCTCACTCAACACTGAAGCTTTCTTT
TRBD1	TRBV2	TRBJ2-2	.	14	CASSRTGNTGELFF	TGTGCCAGCAGCAGGACAGGGAACACCGGGGAGCTGTTTTTT
.	TRBV11-2	TRBJ1-1	.	13	CASSLTVNTEAFF	TGTGCCAGCAGCTTAACTGTGAACACTGAAGCTTTCTTT
TRBD1	TRBV2	TRBJ1-6	.	15	CASSEAGRGVSPLHF	TGTGCCAGCAGTGAAGCAGGCAGGGGGGTTTCACCCCTCCACTTT
.	TRBV7-3	TRBJ1-1	.	14	CASSLTKQNTEAFF	TGTGCCAGCAGCCTAACTAAACAGAACACTGAAGCTTTCTTT
TRBD2	TRBV7-2	TRBJ2-1	.	14	CASSLSLAGNQQFF	TGTGCCAGCAGCTTATCCCTAGCGGGGAATCAGCAGTTCTTC
.	TRBV10-3	TRBJ2-7	.	13	CAIKLDGTYEQYF	TGTGCCATCAAACTGGACGGGACCTACGAGCAGTACTTC
TRBD1	TRBV29-1	TRBJ1-2	.	12	CSVLTGGSGYTF	TGCAGCGTTCTTACAGGGGGCTCTGGCTACACCTTC
TRBD1	TRBV7-3	TRBJ1-1	.	14	CASSLNPGQTEAFF	TGTGCCAGCAGCTTAAATCCGGGACAGACTGAAGCTTTCTTT
.	TRBV23-1	TRBJ1-6	.	15	CASSHGQPFNSPLHF	TGCGCCAGCAGTCATGGACAGCCTTTTAATTCACCCCTCCACTTT
.	TRBV7-9	TRBJ2-1	.	12	CASSQRVDEQFF	TGTGCCAGCAGCCAACGCGTCGATGAGCAGTTCTTC
TRBD1	TRBV13	TRBJ1-2	.	15	CASSPWGQPNYGYTF	TGTGCCAGCAGCCCCTGGGGACAGCCTAACTATGGCTACACCTTC
.	TRBV7-2	TRBJ1-6	.	16	CASSLGPRVGNSPLHF	TGTGCCAGCAGCTTAGGTCCCAGGGTTGGGAATTCACCCCTCCACTTT
TRBD1	TRBV4-3	TRBJ1-4	.	20	CASSQETGTGSFATNEKLFF	TGCGCCAGCAGCCAGGAAACCGGGACAGGGAGTTTCGCAACTAATGAAAAACTGTTTTTT
.	TRBV28	TRBJ1-2	.	17	CASSFPANPGQHYGYTF	TGTGCCAGCAGTTTCCCAGCGAACCCCGGACAGCATTATGGCTACACCTTC
TRBD2	TRBV19	TRBJ2-7	.	17	CASSSRTSGSESYEQYF	TGTGCCAGTAGTTCACGGACTAGCGGGAGTGAGTCCTACGAGCAGTACTTC
.	TRBV2	TRBJ2-1	.	15	CASRESGNIYNEQFF	TGTGCCAGCAGGGAATCAGGGAACATTTACAATGAGCAGTTCTTC
TRBD1	TRBV15	TRBJ1-5	.	16	CATSRGFRDSNQPQHF	TGTGCCACCAGCAGAGGCTTCCGGGACAGTAATCAGCCCCAGCATTTT
TRBD2	TRBV18	TRBJ2-5	.	17	CATQPNRGGRGQETQYF	TGTGCCACCCAACCGAACCGGGGGGGCAGGGGACAAGAGACCCAGTACTTC
.	TRBV6-1	TRBJ1-2	.	15	CASSEVRRLNYGYTF	TGTGCCAGCAGTGAAGTTAGGCGACTTAACTATGGCTACACCTTC
.	TRBV14	TRBJ2-3	.	12	CASSHQGGTQYF	TGTGCCAGCAGCCACCAGGGTGGTACGCAGTATTTT
.	TRBV5-4	TRBJ2-1	.	16	CASRPGGDRPYNEQFF	TGTGCCAGCCGTCCTGGGGGGGACAGGCCCTACAATGAGCAGTTCTTC
.	TRBV19	TRBJ2-1	.	12	CASRGDRIEQFF	TGTGCCAGTAGGGGAGACAGGATTGAGCAGTTCTTC
.	TRBV5-8	TRBJ2-1	.	17	CASSPLLAVPTYNEQFF	TGTGCCAGCAGCCCTCTCCTAGCTGTGCCCACCTACAATGAGCAGTTCTTC
.	TRBV6-6	TRBJ1-1	.	12	CASSYSESEAFF	TGTGCCAGCAGTTACTCGGAGAGCGAAGCTTTCTTT
TRBD2	TRBV12-3/TRBV12-4	TRBJ2-1	many	12	CASSLAGPVQFF	TGTGCCAGCAGTCTAGCGGGGCCCGTGCAGTTCTTC
TRBD2	TRBV11-2	TRBJ2-1	.	15	CASSLGTSGLDEQFF	TGTGCCAGCAGCTTGGGGACTAGCGGGTTGGATGAGCAGTTCTTC
.	TRBV28	TRBJ2-7	.	14	CASRTLGQTHEQYF	TGTGCCAGCAGGACTTTAGGACAGACCCACGAGCAGTACTTC
.	TRBV4-1	TRBJ1-4	once	15	CASSQVGQEGEKLFF	TGCGCCAGCAGCCAAGTGGGTCAGGAGGGTGAAAAACTGTTTTTT
.	TRBV27	TRBJ2-7	once	13	CASSLGVRGEQYF	TGTGCCAGCAGTTTAGGTGTCAGGGGCGAGCAGTACTTC
TRBD1	TRBV6-2/TRBV6-3	TRBJ1-5	.	16	CASSTRTGTSNQPQHF	TGTGCCAGCAGTACACGGACAGGGACTAGCAATCAGCCCCAGCATTTT
.	TRBV9	TRBJ1-1	.	15	CASSVESGLSTEAFF	TGTGCCAGCAGCGTAGAGTCAGGGCTCAGCACTGAAGCTTTCTTT
.	TRBV9	TRBJ1-1	.	18	CASSATRGLGREGTEAFF	TGTGCCAGCAGCGCCACCCGAGGTCTCGGACGGGAGGGCACTGAAGCTTTCTTT